Ten or more counts support the clone carrying this TCR beta chain. The antigen remains undetermined. Germline CDR1 is DFQATT and CDR2 is SNEGSKA (reference sequence). Deletions cut 5 bases from V and 6 bases from J, with 20 bases between. The CDR3 extends over 14 amino acids. This sample was taken from a study of T cell repertoires in cytomegalovirus infection. Study in general: Through public TCR beta signatures, both CMV infection and matching HLA type were indicated.

TCRdb fed the reads into MiXCR, producing one record per CDR3 protein. The repertoire holds some 220,000 distinct CDR3 sequences, with 5% to 8.5% as singletons. Study conclusions and caveats: In two of eight donors, the top clonotype was HLA-C-restricted CMV-specific.

The origin of this receptor is a human donor in good health (CMV status not recorded). Some clones in this sample may be carry-over from other donors' samples. The chain carries TRBV20-1 and TRBJ2-7; D is possibly TRBD2 (6 bases). What was sequenced was PBMCs. CDR3 DNA: TGCAGTGCTCCGAGAGACCTCGGGGGACGCGAGCAGTACTTC. This translates into CSAPRDLGGREQYF.